The rows below give T cell receptor beta chains drawn from one sample of a study of T-cell memory formation after mild COVID-19. TCRdb reprocessed the 5' RACE reads with MiXCR, giving one entry per CDR3 protein. This table holds fewer than 250,000 distinct CDR3 sequences, 27% found once. Sequencing input: PBMCs or a T cell subset sorted from them (not recorded which). These receptors were collected from an adult woman who had mild COVID-19 (a few samples of this study predate the infection). Cell type and time point are not known. CDR3s include the opening cysteine and the closing phenylalanine or tryptophan. A D gene is named only where the DNA matches it firmly. A clone size is listed for some rows: how often the clone was seen (once, few, many), or a class if it is expanded.

>TRBJ1-6|few|TRBV9|-
CASSEIGSNSPLHF
TGTGCCAGCAGCGAAATCGGGAGTAATTCACCCCTCCACTTT
>TRBJ1-1|few|TRBV7-8|-
CASSLGAEAEAFF
TGTGCCAGCAGCTTAGGGGCCGAGGCTGAAGCTTTCTTT
>TRBJ2-5|-|TRBV4-2|-
CASSRGARYQETQYF
TGTGCCAGCAGCCGAGGGGCCCGGTACCAAGAGACCCAGTACTTC
>TRBJ2-1|-|TRBV2|TRBD1
CASRRTGSSYNEQFF
TGTGCCAGCAGAAGGACAGGGAGCTCCTACAATGAGCAGTTCTTC
>TRBJ2-1|many|TRBV5-1|-
CASSLDGGPYNEQFF
TGCGCCAGCAGCTTGGATGGCGGGCCCTACAATGAGCAGTTCTTC
>TRBJ2-1|few|TRBV15|TRBD1
CATSRVGSGTGVYNEQFF
TGTGCCACCAGCAGAGTAGGGTCCGGGACAGGAGTCTACAATGAGCAGTTCTTC
>TRBJ1-2|-|TRBV3-1|TRBD1
CASSLGQGQIYGYTF
TGTGCCAGCAGCCTAGGACAGGGACAGATCTATGGCTACACCTTC
>TRBJ1-1|-|TRBV7-2|-
CASSLFINTEAFF
TGTGCCAGCAGCTTATTCATCAACACTGAAGCTTTCTTT
>TRBJ2-1|few|TRBV12-3/TRBV12-4|TRBD2
CASSSQGTSADNEQFF
TGTGCCAGCAGTTCGCAGGGGACTAGCGCTGACAATGAGCAGTTCTTC
>TRBJ1-1|-|TRBV20-1|-
CSAVKDGPNTEAFF
TGCAGTGCCGTAAAGGATGGTCCGAACACTGAAGCTTTCTTT
>TRBJ2-2|few|TRBV7-3|TRBD2
CASSLWGGGTNTGELFF
TGTGCCAGCAGCTTATGGGGCGGGGGAACGAACACCGGGGAGCTGTTTTTT
>TRBJ2-1|-|TRBV7-2|-
CASSLAPGRWYNEQFF
TGTGCCAGCAGCTTAGCACCCGGGAGATGGTACAATGAGCAGTTCTTC
>TRBJ2-1|-|TRBV7-2|-
CASSFRRALNEQFF
TGTGCCAGCAGCTTTAGGCGGGCCCTAAATGAGCAGTTCTTC
>TRBJ1-2|-|TRBV5-1|-
CASSPGTGTNYGYTF
TGCGCCAGCAGCCCCGGCACTGGCACTAACTATGGCTACACCTTC
>TRBJ2-7|few|TRBV7-9|TRBD2
CASSFPRGGGYEQYF
TGTGCCAGCAGCTTCCCCCGCGGGGGAGGGTACGAGCAGTACTTC
>TRBJ2-3|few|TRBV4-2|TRBD1
CASSQVVGQGRDTQYF
TGTGCCAGCAGCCAAGTCGTGGGACAGGGGAGAGATACGCAGTATTTT
>TRBJ2-5|-|TRBV4-3|-
CASSHDIQPQETQYF
TGCGCCAGCAGCCATGACATCCAACCTCAAGAGACCCAGTACTTC
>TRBJ1-2|-|TRBV3-1|-
CASSQEDLRTSRKYGYTF
TGTGCCAGCAGCCAAGAAGATTTACGGACCAGTCGGAAGTATGGCTACACCTTC
>TRBJ1-1|-|TRBV20-1|TRBD1
CSAVTGVNTEAFF
TGCAGTGCTGTGACAGGGGTGAACACTGAAGCTTTCTTT
>TRBJ2-1|few|TRBV7-8|-
CASSLATGFYNEQFF
TGTGCCAGCAGCTTAGCCACAGGGTTTTACAATGAGCAGTTCTTC
>TRBJ2-3|-|TRBV10-3|-
CAISVVKGLTDTQYF
TGTGCCATCAGTGTGGTAAAGGGACTCACAGATACGCAGTATTTT
>TRBJ2-7|-|TRBV30|-
CAWSVGGQQYF
TGTGCCTGGAGTGTCGGGGGACAGCAGTACTTC
>TRBJ2-3|few|TRBV9|TRBD2
CASSETWLAGGSTDTQYF
TGTGCCAGCAGCGAGACCTGGCTAGCGGGGGGCAGCACAGATACGCAGTATTTT
>TRBJ1-1|many|TRBV7-2|-
CASSLTAGSTEAFF
TGTGCCAGCAGCTTAACGGCAGGGAGCACTGAAGCTTTCTTT
>TRBJ2-3|-|TRBV10-3|TRBD1
CATRDSDTQYF
TGTGCCACCCGGGACAGTGATACGCAGTATTTT
>TRBJ1-6|few|TRBV7-2|-
CASSLGPPLHF
TGTGCCAGCAGCTTAGGGCCACCCCTCCACTTT
>TRBJ2-7|many|TRBV12-3/TRBV12-4|TRBD2
CASSPGLAGGLYEQYF
TGTGCCAGCAGTCCGGGACTAGCGGGGGGATTGTACGAGCAGTACTTC
>TRBJ2-2|few|TRBV4-3|-
CASSQARGWPGELFF
TGCGCCAGCAGCCAAGCCCGCGGATGGCCCGGGGAGCTGTTTTTT
>TRBJ2-1|few|TRBV11-2|-
CASRVRGHNEQFF
TGTGCCAGCAGGGTGAGGGGACACAATGAGCAGTTCTTC
>TRBJ2-3|-|TRBV12-3/TRBV12-4|-
CASSLRGGGDTQYF
TGTGCCAGCAGTCTGCGCGGCGGTGGAGATACGCAGTATTTT
>TRBJ1-1|few|TRBV5-1|-
CASTRERDTEAFF
TGCGCCAGCACCAGGGAAAGGGACACTGAAGCTTTCTTT
>TRBJ2-1|-|TRBV7-2|-
CASSWGTWRGYNEQFF
TGTGCCAGCAGCTGGGGGACTTGGCGGGGATACAATGAGCAGTTCTTC
>TRBJ2-7|few|TRBV9|-
CASSLMSGDSYEQYF
TGTGCCAGCAGCCTCATGTCGGGGGACTCCTACGAGCAGTACTTC
>TRBJ2-3|few|TRBV30|-
CAWSLGSGDTQYF
TGTGCCTGGAGTCTGGGTTCAGGGGATACGCAGTATTTT
>TRBJ2-7|-|TRBV15|TRBD2
CATSRAKGTSGGYEQYF
TGTGCCACCAGCAGAGCTAAGGGGACTAGCGGGGGCTACGAGCAGTACTTC
>TRBJ2-2|-|TRBV21-1|-
CASSKSGLAGGCRPTGELFF
TGTGCCAGCAGCAAATCCGGACTAGCGGGAGGGTGTAGACCCACCGGGGAGCTGTTTTTT
>TRBJ1-4|-|TRBV5-1|-
CASSLEPGVTNEKLFF
TGCGCCAGCAGCTTGGAGCCAGGGGTGACTAATGAAAAACTGTTTTTT
>TRBJ2-1|-|TRBV7-2|-
CASSLVGGGEQFF
TGTGCCAGCAGCTTAGTGGGGGGAGGTGAGCAGTTCTTC
>TRBJ2-1|-|TRBV7-9|-
CASSLAVKLASSYNEQFF
TGTGCCAGCAGCTTAGCGGTGAAACTAGCCAGCTCCTACAATGAGCAGTTCTTC
>TRBJ1-5|-|TRBV12-3/TRBV12-4|-
CASSLMDNQPQHF
TGTGCCAGCAGTTTAATGGACAATCAGCCCCAGCATTTT
>TRBJ2-3|few|TRBV4-2|TRBD2
CASSQEYLAGGRDTQYF
TGTGCCAGCAGCCAAGAGTACCTAGCGGGGGGTAGAGATACGCAGTATTTT
>TRBJ1-1|few|TRBV6-6|-
CASRYREMGTEAFF
TGTGCCAGCAGATACAGGGAAATGGGCACTGAAGCTTTCTTT
>TRBJ2-1|many|TRBV7-2|-
CASSVTPGTDSSQQFF
TGTGCCAGCAGCGTCACCCCAGGGACGGACTCCTCGCAGCAGTTCTTC
>TRBJ2-3|-|TRBV5-1|TRBD2
CASSSAGLAGGPADTQYF
TGCGCCAGCAGCTCAGCCGGACTAGCGGGGGGGCCTGCAGATACGCAGTATTTT
>TRBJ2-1|-|TRBV5-5|TRBD1
CASSSTGGGLNEQFF
TGTGCCAGCAGCTCAACAGGGGGCGGGTTGAATGAGCAGTTCTTC
>TRBJ1-6|-|TRBV15|TRBD1
CATSRRRTGNSPLHF
TGTGCCACCAGCAGGAGGAGGACAGGGAATTCACCCCTCCACTTT
>TRBJ1-2|-|TRBV5-1|-
CASSGETGPDGYTF
TGCGCCAGCAGCGGAGAGACCGGGCCCGATGGCTACACCTTC
>TRBJ1-5|-|TRBV6-2/TRBV6-3|-
CASCQSGNQPQHF
TGTGCCAGCTGTCAGTCGGGCAATCAGCCCCAGCATTTT
>TRBJ1-1|once|TRBV2|TRBD1
CASGPFRGLNTEAFF
TGTGCCAGCGGACCTTTCAGGGGGCTTAACACTGAAGCTTTCTTT
>TRBJ1-2|-|TRBV5-5|-
CASSLDRHTYGYTF
TGTGCCAGCAGCCTGGACAGACATACCTATGGCTACACCTTC
>TRBJ2-5|-|TRBV19|TRBD1
CASSMGQAQETQYF
TGTGCCAGTAGTATGGGACAGGCCCAAGAGACCCAGTACTTC
>TRBJ2-7|-|TRBV7-2|TRBD1
CASSLVTGGPYEQYF
TGTGCCAGCAGCTTAGTGACAGGGGGTCCCTACGAGCAGTACTTC